This TCR beta chain was obtained from a study of control samples from healthy donors and cancer patients (dated by TCRdb to 2019 to 2021). As to this clone: The antigen it binds to is not known. No per-base quality is available; no much larger clone lies one base away.

V is reduced by 3 bases and J by 4 bases, leaving a spacing of 18 bases between them. The CDR3, cysteine through phenylalanine, is 17 amino acids long. CDR3 DNA is the only sequence kept; it has 51 bases, read in frame from the first base. CDR1 MGHRA and CDR2 YSYEKL are derived from the germline V gene. Receptor libraries were prepared by the immunoSEQ multiplex PCR assay. Held by TCRdb, this immuneACCESS table contains in-frame sequences only and omits some clones. Under half of the omission traces to an unresolved V gene where checked; the cause of the rest is unknown. The sample records about 77,000 clones, around 94% of which are singletons. The ten largest clonotypes hold 5.8% of the sample.

Sequencing input: blood. The rearranged segments are TRBV4-1 and TRBJ1-4; the D gene identity is not certain. The sequence was obtained from a woman in her fifties or sixties in good health. The nucleotides read TGCGCCAGCAGCCACCTCCTCCAGCGGCTGAATAATGAAAAACTGTTTTTT. Its product reads: CASSHLLQRLNNEKLFF.